Following are 9 T cell receptor beta chains from one sample sequenced in a study of PD-1 blockade in classical Hodgkin lymphoma. All trial patients relapsed after autologous stem cell transplantation. Profiled with immunoSEQ multiplex PCR; TCRdb holds only in-frame clones, not every one. The sample holds 3,500 to 5,000 clones, roughly two thirds seen once. The material was peripheral blood mononuclear cells (PBMCs), obtained before the second cycle of nivolumab. The source is a human donor with classical Hodgkin lymphoma.

Comments on this clone: A much larger clone sits a single nucleotide away, making a read error possible. This chain joins TRBV5-5 and TRBJ2-2, with D perhaps matching TRBD2 (6 bases). CDR3 size: 14 residues. Germline CDR1 is SGHKS and CDR2 is YYEKEE (reference sequence). The CDR3 sequence is CASSLSANTGGLFF. CDR3 bases: TGTGCCAGCAGCTTATCGGCGAACACCGGGGGGCTGTTTTTT.

J is TRBJ2-1 and V is TRBV6-1, with D perhaps TRBD1 or TRBD2 (5 bases each). V was clipped by 5 bases and J by 6 bases, with 17 bases between them. Looked up from germline, CDR1 is MNHNS and CDR2 is SASEGT. The CDR3 length is 15 residues. The CDR3 sequence: CASSPTGWGLNEQFF. In DNA, the CDR3 is TGTGCCAGCAGTCCAACGGGGTGGGGCCTCAATGAGCAGTTCTTC.

The chain couples TRBV19 to TRBJ2-4; D is ambiguous. Germline CDR1 LNHDA, CDR2 SQIVND (reference sequence). This CDR3 is built from 15 residues. V lost 4 bases and J lost 0, with 10 bases in between. The CDR3 DNA reads TGTGCCAGTAGTACGACGGGCCTAGCCAAAAACATTCAGTACTTC. Its translation is CASSTTGLAKNIQYF.

Of note for this clone: A much more abundant neighbour one base away suggests this may be a read error. J is TRBJ2-7 and V is TRBV30; perhaps TRBD2 as D (6 bases). The CDR3 is 13 amino acids. Germline V lookup: CDR1 GTSNPN, CDR2 SVGIG (reference sequence). CDR3 protein: CAWSLAFSYGQYF. The CDR3 DNA reads as TGTGCCTGGTCCCTAGCGTTCTCCTACGGGCAGTACTTC.

This sequence joins TRBV19 and TRBJ1-1; 11 nucleotides match TRBD1. Unmatched junction bases numbered 16, after V lost 9 bases and J lost 4 bases. The CDR3 length is 17 residues. Germline V CDR1 and CDR2: LNHDA, SQIVND (reference sequence). Here the CDR3 DNA reads TGTGCCAGCGCCCCTACTGGACAGGGGGCATGGTCCACTGAAGCTTTCTTT. It encodes CASAPTGQGAWSTEAFF.

This chain uses TRBV29-1 with TRBJ1-4; D gene unclear. V was trimmed by 6 bases and J by 0 bases, leaving 14 bases between them. The CDR3 loop spans 15 amino acids. Looked up from germline, CDR1 is SQVTM and CDR2 is ANQGSEA. The CDR3 is CSVGYLSATNEKLFF. In DNA form, the CDR3 reads TGCAGCGTAGGCTACTTATCTGCAACTAATGAAAAACTGTTTTTT.

V is TRBV30 and J is TRBJ2-7; D unresolved. V shed 0 bases and J shed 6 bases, with 18 bases lying between them. Germline CDR1 and CDR2: GTSNPN and SVGIG (reference sequence). The CDR3 totals 15 residues. This chain's CDR3 is CAWSVPRLLIVEQYF. CDR3 bases: TGTGCCTGGAGTGTACCTCGGTTACTAATTGTCGAGCAGTACTTC. Supplemented by reference TRBV30 and TRBJ2-7, the full variable domain reads SQTIHQWPATLVQPVGSPLSLECTVEGTSNPNLYWYRQAAGRGLQLLFYSVGIGQISSEVPQNLSASRPQDRQFILSSKKLLLSDSGFYLCAWSVPRLLIVEQYFGPGTRLTVT.

The chain is built from TRBV7-3 and TRBJ2-6; D not certain. Germline V gives CDR1 SGHTA, CDR2 FQGTGA. V shed 0 bases and J shed 3 bases, with 6 bases lying between them. This CDR3 comprises 15 residues. The CDR3 sequence is CASSLTADGANVLTF. CDR3 in DNA: TGTGCCAGCAGCTTAACTGCAGATGGGGCCAACGTCCTGACTTTC.

The chain combines TRBV4-2 with TRBJ1-4, with D uncertain. CDR1 and CDR2 from the germline V gene are LGHNA and YNFKEQ. V was trimmed by 4 bases and J by 0 bases, leaving 9 bases between them. The CDR3 consists of 15 residues. The CDR3 loop is CASSPLKTTNEKLFF. The CDR3 nucleotides are TGTGCCAGCAGCCCCTTGAAGACAACTAATGAAAAACTGTTTTTT.